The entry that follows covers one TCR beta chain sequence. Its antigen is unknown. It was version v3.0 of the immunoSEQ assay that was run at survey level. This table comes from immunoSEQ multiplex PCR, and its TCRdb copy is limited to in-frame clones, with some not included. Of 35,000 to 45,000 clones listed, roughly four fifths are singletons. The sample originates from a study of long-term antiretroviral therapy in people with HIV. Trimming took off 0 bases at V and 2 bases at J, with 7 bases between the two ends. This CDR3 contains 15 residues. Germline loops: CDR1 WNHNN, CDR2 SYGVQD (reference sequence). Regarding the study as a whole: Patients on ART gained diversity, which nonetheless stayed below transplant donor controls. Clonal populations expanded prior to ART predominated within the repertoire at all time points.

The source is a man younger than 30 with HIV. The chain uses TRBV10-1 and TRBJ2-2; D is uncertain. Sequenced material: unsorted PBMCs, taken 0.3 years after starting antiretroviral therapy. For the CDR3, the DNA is TGCGCCAGCAGTGAGTCGGGAAGAAACACCGGGGAGCTGTTTTTT. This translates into CASSESGRNTGELFF.